What follows describes a single T cell receptor beta chain. The germline V gene has CDR1 SGHDN and CDR2 FVKESK. The junction had 5 bases not matched to a gene; V was cut back by 0 bases and J by 2 bases. The CDR3 is 16 amino acids. These data originate in a study of blood T cell repertoires in COVID-19. Overall study: Researchers got acute and convalescent COVID-19 samples from the United States, Italy and Spain. PBMCs, B-cell-depleted T cells, or T cells were the source of the cDNA or gDNA that made up the material.

How the authors handled the data: Amplification from reference gene primers served as the basis for estimated nucleated cell counts. Sequencing was performed with immunoSEQ multiplex PCR; in TCRdb, only in-frame clones are kept and a portion is missing. V, J and clone size were drawn from that table, and D and trimming were deduced from the DNA. The sample includes about 69,000 clones, roughly 80% of them seen just once. This TCR was recovered from a man aged 55 to 70 with acute or convalescent COVID-19. This chain uses TRBV14 with TRBJ1-1; 8 nucleotides align to TRBD1. Material: peripheral blood. The CDR3 protein is CASSQELGQGNTEAFF. The CDR3 bases are TGTGCCAGCAGCCAAGAACTCGGACAGGGTAACACTGAAGCTTTCTTT.